This TCR beta chain appears in the sequencing data of a study of shared clonotypes between healthy human individuals (dated by TCRdb to between 2020 and 2021). Regarding the study in general: A couple of women and a few men aged 18 to 49 years were included in the cohort. Each donor's leukapheresis produced roughly between roughly 0.85 and 10 billion PBMCs. Blood TCR repertoires of several healthy adults were deeply sequenced to estimate repertoire size and the extent of clonotype sharing between individuals. To increase sequencing depth and limit assay-specific biases, TCR repertoire library preparation and sequencing were carried out by different laboratories using diverse techniques.

From a lookup of the germline V gene, CDR1 and CDR2 are SGHAT and FQNNGV. The CDR3 holds 13 amino acids from the cysteine to the phenylalanine. The only DNA kept is the CDR3, 39 bases in frame from the first base. Trimming removed 7 bases from V and 4 bases from J, leaving 11 bases between the germline ends. Healthy HIV-negative adults with no recently reported acute infections or vaccinations were included as donors. Only Caucasian adults living in Nashville, Tennessee, USA were represented among the donors. For unsorted samples, tens of millions of PBMCs were counted and genomic DNA was extracted with the QIAamp DNA Blood Mini kit. Blood was collected by leukapheresis, and PBMCs were isolated by Ficoll-Histopaque density gradient centrifugation and then cryopreserved in liquid nitrogen vapor phase. TCR CDR3 regions were amplified from genomic DNA by multiplex PCR using the deep immunoSEQ assay. Extracted genomic DNA from each cell subset was distributed evenly across all wells of several immunoSEQ 96-well plates, and each plate was treated as a replicate. For unsorted PBMC, approximately 310 ng genomic DNA, equal to roughly 32,000 T cell genomes, was loaded into each replicate PCR. Ten immunoSEQ deep assay plates were used to sequence the unsorted PBMC genomic DNA. Purified libraries were quantified with a Qubit 3.0 fluorometer, sized on a Bioanalyzer 2100, and re-quantified with the KAPA Library Quantification kit. A separate single-read 150-cycle Illumina NextSeq 550 flow cell was used to sequence each immunoSEQ 96-well plate. In the source study's methods: Because the immunoSEQ output included only junctional sequences and no quality scores, the filtering could not be the same as the filtering used for full-length reads. Sequences were annotated with PyIR, a Python wrapper for IgBLAST v1.9, and V/J genes and CDR3 were assigned using IMGT germline references. Any read was removed if the V/J assignment was weak (E-value above 1e-6), the CDR3 was missing, or the read contained stop codons, out-of-frame junctions, or ambiguous translated residues. A V3J clonotype was defined by an identical inferred V gene, J gene, and CDR3 amino acid sequence. Percentage overlap between repertoires was calculated by dividing the number of shared unique clonotypes by the size of the smaller repertoire. Repertoire richness was assessed with RTK rarefaction, the Chao1 estimator, and Recon v2.1 estimates of unobserved clonotypes. TCRdb obtained this table from immuneACCESS and retained in-frame rearrangements with V and J assigned. These tables miss some clones; where compared with another copy, unresolved V genes account for less than half of the shortfall, and the remainder is unexplained. V and J calls and clone size are those listed in that table; D and trimming were worked out from the DNA. Here the sample has some 450,000 clones; roughly three quarters occur a single time. The ten largest clones add up to around 13% of the sample.

To note about this clone: No cognate antigen has been identified for it. The sample holds no much larger clone one base away, and base qualities are not on file.

Overall study outcomes, separate from this receptor: Pairwise subsampling led to the expectation that sequencing depth would affect the degree of clonotype sharing among donors. Because the study included a small number of donors, the genetic and exposure-history diversity represented was limited. Sampling was restricted to blood, and TCR repertoires in tissues likely differ from the TCR repertoires found in blood.

The V gene is TRBV11-2 and the J gene is TRBJ2-1; there is no confident call for the D gene. Sequenced: PBMCs. This TCR came from a woman in her forties in good health. Some clones in this sample may be carry-over from other donors' samples. The CDR3: CASTLGPYNEQFF. The nucleotide sequence reads as follows: TGTGCCAGCACCCTCGGACCATACAATGAGCAGTTCTTC.